Presented here are 14 T cell receptor beta chains from one specimen sequenced in a study of blood T cell repertoires in COVID-19. The data were produced by immunoSEQ multiplex PCR, yet TCRdb's version contains in-frame clones alone and is incomplete. The table records some 170,000 clones, over 75% of them present only once. Sequencing was done on a sample of peripheral blood. These receptors came from a man in his sixties with active or convalescent COVID-19.

This clone was recorded a few times. J is TRBJ2-1 and V is TRBV29-1, with TRBD1 matching over 7 bases. This CDR3 is built from 13 residues. V was pared by 7 bases and J by 7 bases, with 10 bases of the junction left unmatched. The germline V gene has CDR1 SQVTM and CDR2 ANQGSEA. DNA for the CDR3: TGCAGCGCAGGATGGCAGGGGGTTAATGAGCAGTTCTTC. Translated: CSAGWQGVNEQFF.

This chain links TRBV3-1 (or the pseudogene TRBV3-2) with TRBJ1-4; no clear D. Trimming took off 4 bases at V and 0 bases at J, with 9 bases between the two ends. CDR3 length: 15 amino acids. CDR1 LGHDT and CDR2 YNNKEL come from the germline V gene (reference sequence). The CDR3 reads CASSLGGSTNEKLFF. The DNA for the CDR3 is TGTGCCAGCAGCCTGGGAGGGTCAACTAATGAAAAACTGTTTTTT.

The J gene is TRBJ2-4, the V gene TRBV25-1; D ambiguous. The CDR3 is 13 residues long. V gave up 6 bases and J gave up 7 bases, with 13 bases separating them. The germline V gene encodes CDR1 MGHDK and CDR2 SYGVNS. The CDR3 DNA sequence: TGTGCCAGCAGGACTGGTGCTGGGAACATTCAGTACTTC. Protein sequence: CASRTGAGNIQYF.

The chain combines TRBV18 with TRBJ2-6, with D possibly being TRBD1 (5 bases). CDR1 and CDR2 (germline): KGHSH, LQKENI. The germline V and J ends were trimmed by 5 bases and 0 bases, with 11 bases remaining between them. This CDR3 contains 16 residues. CDR3 protein: CASSETVFSGANVLTF. The CDR3 nucleotides read TGTGCCAGCTCAGAGACAGTTTTCTCTGGGGCCAACGTCCTGACTTTC.

The CDR3 here is CASSYQTGAPGGYTF. The CDR3 DNA sequence: TGTGCCAGCAGTTACCAGACAGGGGCGCCGGGTGGCTACACCTTC. This chain uses TRBV6-2 or TRBV6-3 with TRBJ1-2; 8 bases agree with TRBD1. This CDR3 has 15 residues. Germline V lookup: CDR1 MNHEY, CDR2 SVGEGT. V shed 2 bases and J 7 bases; nucleotides not matched to a gene: 9.

This clone occurred once. The genes are TRBV5-1 and TRBJ1-2, with a tentative D call TRBD1 (5 bases). Germline assignment: CDR1 SGHRS and CDR2 YFSETQ. The CDR3 extends over 12 amino acids. The germline V and J ends were trimmed by 0 bases and 8 bases, with 8 bases remaining between them. The CDR3 here is CASSLEQEGYTF. CDR3 in DNA: TGCGCCAGCAGCTTGGAACAGGAAGGCTACACCTTC. Using reference TRBV5-1 and TRBJ1-2 for the parts outside the CDR3, the full variable domain is KAGVTQTPRYLIKTRGQQVTLSCSPISGHRSVSWYQQTPGQGLQFLFEYFSETQRNKGNFPGRFSGRQFSNSRSEMNVSTLELGDSALYLCASSLEQEGYTFGSGTRLTVV.

The chain employs TRBV2 and TRBJ2-7, with 7 bases matching TRBD1. Per germline, CDR1 SNHLY and CDR2 FYNNEI. The ends lost 4 bases at V and 0 bases at J; junction bases unmatched: 6. The CDR3 runs 15 residues. The CDR3 nucleotides are TGTGCCAGCAGTGTCGACAGGGTATTCTCCTACGAGCAGTACTTC. Protein product: CASSVDRVFSYEQYF.

This clone was counted only a few times. V and J are TRBV6-6 and TRBJ2-7; 7 positions agree with TRBD2. Germline V gene lookup returns CDR1 MNHNY and CDR2 SVGAGI (reference sequence). With 6 bases clipped from V and 5 bases from J, the junction kept 13 bases outside the gene matches. The CDR3 consists of 15 residues. DNA for the CDR3: TGTGCCAGCAGGCGTAGCGGGCCCGACGCCGACGAGCAGTACTTC. It codes for CASRRSGPDADEQYF.

The rearrangement joins TRBV7-2 to TRBJ1-1; D perhaps matches TRBD1 (6 bases). V was shortened by 1 base and J by 6 bases, with 15 bases between the two germline ends. The CDR3 has 15 amino acids. Germline loops: CDR1 SGHTA, CDR2 FQGNSA. The CDR3 bases are TGTGCCAGCAGCTTAGGGCGGCAGGGGTCTGCTGAAGCTTTCTTT. The encoded protein is CASSLGRQGSAEAFF.

The V and J genes are TRBV11-2 and TRBJ2-7, with 10 bases matching TRBD2. The CDR3 loop spans 16 amino acids. Germline V gene data show CDR1 as SGHAT and CDR2 as FQNNGV. V shed 4 bases and J 7 bases; nucleotides not matched to a gene: 13. CDR3 protein: CASSSRAAGGPGEQYF. The CDR3 DNA follows: TGTGCCAGCAGCTCAAGGGCAGCGGGGGGGCCGGGGGAGCAGTACTTC.

The chain is built from TRBV5-1 and TRBJ1-3; D gene ambiguous. The germline V and J ends were trimmed by 4 bases and 2 bases, with 13 bases remaining between them. Per germline, CDR1 SGHRS and CDR2 YFSETQ. This CDR3 contains 15 residues. The CDR3 DNA reads TGCGCCAGCAGCCAATCGAGAATCCCTGGAAACACCATATATTTT. Amino acids: CASSQSRIPGNTIYF.

The rearrangement links TRBV3-1 (or the pseudogene TRBV3-2) to TRBJ2-7; TRBD2 matches 7 bases. The CDR3 is 15 amino acids. V lost 6 bases, J lost 2 bases, and 10 bases stayed unmatched. From germline, CDR1 is LGHDT and CDR2 YNNKEL (reference sequence). The CDR3 coding sequence is TGTGCCAGCAGGCTGAGCGGGAAGGGCCCCTACGAGCAGTACTTC. Amino acids: CASRLSGKGPYEQYF.

The genes are TRBV6-5 and TRBJ1-1, with TRBD1 as a possible D gene (5 bases). The V end was cut by 2 bases, the J end by 1 base, with 11 bases between. CDR1 MNHEY and CDR2 SVGAGI come from the germline V gene. CDR3 length: 15 amino acids. In DNA, the CDR3 is TGTGCCAGCAGTTACGCCGGACACAAGAACACTGAAGCTTTCTTT. Translated, it gives CASSYAGHKNTEAFF.

This clone was detected only a few times. The chain employs TRBV5-1 and TRBJ1-2; possibly TRBD1 for D (6 bases). The germline V gene has CDR1 SGHRS and CDR2 YFSETQ. The CDR3 totals 14 residues. V was clipped by 0 bases and J by 1 base, with 7 bases between them. The CDR3 is CASSLDRDNYGYTF. DNA for the CDR3: TGCGCCAGCAGCTTGGACAGGGATAACTATGGCTACACCTTC.